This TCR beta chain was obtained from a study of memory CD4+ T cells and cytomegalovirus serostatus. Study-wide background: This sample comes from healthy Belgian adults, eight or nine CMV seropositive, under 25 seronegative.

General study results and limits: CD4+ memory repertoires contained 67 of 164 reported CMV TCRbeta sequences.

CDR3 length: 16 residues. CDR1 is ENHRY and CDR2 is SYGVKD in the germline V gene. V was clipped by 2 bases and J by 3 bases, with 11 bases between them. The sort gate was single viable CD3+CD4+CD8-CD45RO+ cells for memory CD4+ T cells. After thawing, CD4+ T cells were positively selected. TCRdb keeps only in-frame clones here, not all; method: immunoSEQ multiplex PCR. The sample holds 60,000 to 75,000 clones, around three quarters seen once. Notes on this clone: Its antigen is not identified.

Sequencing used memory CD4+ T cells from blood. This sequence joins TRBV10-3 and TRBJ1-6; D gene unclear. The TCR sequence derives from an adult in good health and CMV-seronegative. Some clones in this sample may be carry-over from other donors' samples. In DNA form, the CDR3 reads TGTGCCATCAGTGAGCCCCCGGGGATCTATAATTCACCCCTCCACTTT. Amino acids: CAISEPPGIYNSPLHF.